The 32 T cell receptor beta chains in this list originate from one sample, sequenced in a study of shared clonotypes between healthy human individuals. This table comes from immunoSEQ multiplex PCR, and its TCRdb copy is limited to in-frame clones, with some not included. The sample has about 1 million clones, about 76% seen once; the top ten hold about 1.5%. The material sequenced was memory CD4+ T cells sorted from blood. Noted subset: CD45RA-negative fraction. These receptors all stem from a man aged 18 to 30 in good health.

The chain joins TRBV11-2 to TRBJ2-7; TRBD2 agrees at 8 bases. Germline V lookup: CDR1 SGHAT, CDR2 FQNNGV. The ends lost 7 bases at V and 3 bases at J; junction bases unmatched: 11. CDR3 size: 15 residues. This CDR3 is CASTPAGGGFYEQYF. The CDR3 DNA is TGTGCCAGCACCCCGGCCGGGGGGGGGTTCTACGAGCAGTACTTC.

The chain employs TRBV5-1 and TRBJ2-2, with D unclear. Trimming stripped 4 bases from V and 5 bases from J, with 12 bases between. Germline V gene lookup returns CDR1 SGHRS and CDR2 YFSETQ. This CDR3 region has 14 residues. As DNA, the CDR3 is TGCGCCAGCAGCCCCCCCGGCAGGACCGGGGAGCTGTTTTTT. It codes for CASSPPGRTGELFF.

The rearrangement links TRBV2 to TRBJ2-7; D not certain. The CDR3 loop spans 12 amino acids. Germline CDR1 is SNHLY and CDR2 is FYNNEI. The V end lost 8 bases, the J end lost 6 bases, and 14 bases lay between the germline ends. Written as DNA, the CDR3 is TGTGCCAGCGCCGGAAGGGCGTTCGAGCAGTACTTC. It codes for CASAGRAFEQYF.

This clone has only one observation. V gene TRBV7-6 combines with J gene TRBJ1-1, with D perhaps matching TRBD1 (6 bases). Germline values: CDR1 SGHVS, CDR2 FNYEAQ. The CDR3 runs 14 residues. V shed 5 bases and J shed 0 bases, with 10 bases lying between them. CDR3 protein: CASSIQGLNTEAFF. Written as DNA, the CDR3 is TGTGCCAGCAGCATACAGGGTTTGAACACTGAAGCTTTCTTT.

The chain has TRBV5-6 and TRBJ2-1; 11 bases are shared with TRBD2. The germline gives CDR1 SGHDT, CDR2 YYEEEE. V trimming: 4 bases; J trimming: 9 bases; junction bases outside the gene matches: 9. This CDR3 comprises 15 residues. The CDR3 DNA reads TGTGCCAGCAGCACCCTTAGCGGGAGGGCCGGTGAGCAGTTCTTC. Its translation is CASSTLSGRAGEQFF.

As to this clone: A far larger clone is just one base off, so this is likely a read error. The sample has other DNA sequences that encode this CDR3 too. The CDR3 sequence: CASSQLQETQYF. The CDR3 DNA reads TGTGCCAGCAGTCAATTACAGGAGACCCAGTACTTC. The chain carries TRBV2 and TRBJ2-5; D not resolved. Germline CDR1 is SNHLY and CDR2 is FYNNEI. The CDR3 spans 12 residues. The V end lost 5 bases, the J end lost 5 bases, and 9 bases lay between the germline ends. Full variable domain (rest looked up from reference TRBV2 and TRBJ2-5): EPEVTQTPSHQVTQMGQEVILRCVPISNHLYFYWYRQILGQKVEFLVSFYNNEISEKSEIFDDQFSVERPDGSNFTLKIRSTKLEDSAMYFCASSQLQETQYFGPGTRLLVL.

The genes are TRBV11-2 and TRBJ2-3, with 9 bases matching TRBD2. CDR1 is SGHAT, CDR2 FQNNGV, per germline. After removal of 3 bases from V and 2 bases from J, the junction contained 3 bases not matched to a gene. CDR3 length equals 15 residues. The CDR3, as DNA: TGTGCCAGCAGCTTTAGCGGGGGTTACACAGATACGCAGTATTTT. It specifies CASSFSGGYTDTQYF.

J is TRBJ1-2 and V is TRBV4-1; D is unclear. The CDR3 contains 15 residues. Germline V gene lookup returns CDR1 MGHRA and CDR2 YSYEKL. Trimming cost V 1 base and J 4 bases, with 13 bases left between them. The CDR3 DNA reads TGCGCCAGCAGCCAAGCATCAACAGCCTCCTATGGCTACACCTTC. This codes for CASSQASTASYGYTF.

V is TRBV2 and J is TRBJ1-3; D call uncertain. Germline V gives CDR1 SNHLY, CDR2 FYNNEI. Trimming removed 1 base from V and 0 bases from J, with 13 bases in between. The CDR3 runs 17 residues. The CDR3 loop is CASSEESQKNSGNTIYF. The CDR3 region has the DNA TGTGCCAGCAGTGAAGAGTCCCAGAAGAACTCTGGAAACACCATATATTTT.

This chain links TRBV6-1 with TRBJ1-5, with D uncertain. The length of the CDR3 is 13 residues. Germline V CDR1 and CDR2: MNHNS, SASEGT. V lost 4 bases and J lost 6, with 10 bases in between. The CDR3 is CASSALSGQPQHF. Here the CDR3 DNA reads TGTGCCAGCAGTGCCCTATCCGGTCAGCCCCAGCATTTT.

The chain recombines TRBV2 with TRBJ1-5, with D unresolved. Germline V gives CDR1 SNHLY, CDR2 FYNNEI. V lost 4 bases and J 5 bases, leaving 15 bases between the germline ends. The CDR3 loop spans 15 amino acids. CDR3 nucleotide sequence: TGTGCCAGCAGTGGAAGACTGAATACCTATCAGCCCCAGCATTTT. Its translation is CASSGRLNTYQPQHF.

This chain uses TRBV11-1 with TRBJ2-1, with 8 bases matching TRBD2. The CDR3 totals 19 residues. With 6 bases clipped from V and 0 bases from J, the junction kept 16 bases outside the gene matches. In germline, CDR1 is SGHAT, CDR2 FQDESV (reference sequence). DNA for the CDR3: TGTGCCAGCAGTTACAGCGGGGGCGTTGGGCCCAGCTCCTACAATGAGCAGTTCTTC. This codes for CASSYSGGVGPSSYNEQFF.

This chain links TRBV28 with TRBJ2-7; 9 positions agree with TRBD1. The CDR3 sequence is 14 residues long. V lost 8 bases and J lost 4; bases outside the gene matches: 9. Per germline, CDR1 MDHEN and CDR2 SYDVKM. The CDR3 region has the DNA TGTGCCAGCCTCTCGACGGGACAGGGTTACGAGCAGTACTTC. This codes for CASLSTGQGYEQYF. Supplemented by reference TRBV28 and TRBJ2-7, the full variable domain reads DVKVTQSSRYLVKRTGEKVFLECVQDMDHENMFWYRQDPGLGLRLIYFSYDVKMKEKGDIPEGYSVSREKKERFSLILESASTNQTSMYLCASLSTGQGYEQYFGPGTRLTVT.

The rearrangement links TRBV4-1 to TRBJ2-5; D is undetermined. V lost 3 bases, J lost 2 bases, and 7 bases lay in between. Germline CDR1 and CDR2: MGHRA and YSYEKL. This CDR3 spans 13 amino acids. The CDR3 region is CASSQSLQETQYF. DNA of the CDR3: TGCGCCAGCAGCCAGTCTTTACAAGAGACCCAGTACTTC.

The CDR3 bases are TGTGCCAGCAGCTTACGGGCCGGGCTGTTTTTT. This encodes CASSLRAGLFF. The chain employs TRBV7-8 and TRBJ2-2, with D hard to call. CDR3 length equals 11 residues. The germline CDR1 and CDR2 sequences are SGHVS and FQNEAQ. V lost 2 bases, J lost 13 bases, and 8 bases lay in between.

The CDR3 coding sequence is TGCGCCAGCTTCCCTAGCCCCCTCTCTGGGGCCAACGTCCTGACTTTC. Translating gives CASFPSPLSGANVLTF. This chain connects TRBV10-1 to TRBJ2-6, with a tentative D call TRBD2 (5 bases). The CDR3 is 16 residues long. From germline, CDR1 is WNHNN and CDR2 SYGVQD (reference sequence). Deletions cut 8 bases from V and 0 bases from J, with 14 bases between.

This chain links TRBV9 with TRBJ2-4; no clear D gene. The CDR3 has 14 amino acids. The germline V gene has CDR1 SGDLS and CDR2 YYNGEE. Deletions cut 0 bases from V and 7 bases from J, with 11 bases between. The CDR3 DNA is TGTGCCAGCAGCGTAGGGAGTGTGATGAACATTCAGTACTTC. Protein product: CASSVGSVMNIQYF.

This sequence joins TRBV6-1 and TRBJ2-6, with D unclear. The CDR3 is 15 residues long. Germline V CDR1 and CDR2: MNHNS, SASEGT. The V gene lost 3 bases and the J gene lost 4 bases, with 10 bases spanning the gap. CDR3 DNA sequence: TGTGCCAGCAGTGATCAGGAAACCGGGGCCAACGTCCTGACTTTC. It yields the protein CASSDQETGANVLTF.

This clone was picked up many times. The sample carries other DNA sequences with the same CDR3. V and J are TRBV14 and TRBJ2-7; no clear D. CDR1 is SGHDN, CDR2 FVKESK, per germline. Trimming stripped 1 base from V and 7 bases from J, with 8 bases between. There are 12 residues in the CDR3. DNA of the CDR3: TGTGCCAGCAGCCAAGCATGGCGGGAGCAGTACTTC. This sequence encodes CASSQAWREQYF.

This clone has a single count. This chain joins TRBV28 and TRBJ1-2; no firm D call. Germline CDR1 and CDR2: MDHEN and SYDVKM. V lost 5 bases to trimming and J lost 4 bases, with 17 bases between them. The CDR3 contains 15 residues. The CDR3 reads CASSAPGAVPYGYTF. DNA for the CDR3: TGTGCCAGCAGTGCCCCAGGTGCCGTTCCCTATGGCTACACCTTC.

This sequence joins TRBV6-5 and TRBJ2-2, with D unresolved. The germline V and J ends were trimmed by 7 bases and 5 bases, with 5 bases remaining between them. Germline V gene data show CDR1 as MNHEY and CDR2 as SVGAGI. The CDR3 length is 11 residues. CDR3 DNA: TGTGCCAGCACCCAGACCGGGGAGCTGTTTTTT. This encodes CASTQTGELFF.

The V call is TRBV28, the J call TRBJ1-1, with D possibly TRBD1 on 6 matching bases. Germline CDR1 and CDR2: MDHEN and SYDVKM. V was shortened by 5 bases and J by 5 bases, with 18 bases between the two germline ends. This CDR3 spans 15 amino acids. As DNA, the CDR3 is TGTGCCAGCAGTCTCCTAAAGGGGGGTAGGACTGAAGCTTTCTTT. Amino acids: CASSLLKGGRTEAFF. The full variable domain, in which reference TRBV28 and TRBJ1-1 provide the parts outside the CDR3, is DVKVTQSSRYLVKRTGEKVFLECVQDMDHENMFWYRQDPGLGLRLIYFSYDVKMKEKGDIPEGYSVSREKKERFSLILESASTNQTSMYLCASSLLKGGRTEAFFGQGTRLTVV.

This clone was seen just once. The chain employs TRBV10-1 and TRBJ1-5; 8 bases line up with TRBD1. V dropped 4 bases and J dropped 6; count of bases not matched to a gene: 5. The CDR3 length is 14 residues. Germline V lookup: CDR1 WNHNN, CDR2 SYGVQD (reference sequence). The CDR3 loop reads CASSAGGRAQPQHF. Written as DNA, the CDR3 is TGCGCCAGCAGTGCAGGGGGCCGGGCTCAGCCCCAGCATTTT.

This clone has ten or more counts. The V gene is TRBV7-3, the J gene TRBJ2-5; D might be TRBD2 (5 bases). The CDR3 is 13 residues long. Looked up from germline, CDR1 is SGHTA and CDR2 is FQGTGA. Trimming pared 1 base from V and 4 bases from J, leaving 7 bases between. CDR3 nucleotides: TGTGCCAGCAGCTTAATAGAGGGAGAGACCCAGTACTTC. This codes for CASSLIEGETQYF. The entire variable domain, with the rest obtained from reference TRBV7-3 and TRBJ2-5, is as follows: GAGVSQTPSNKVTEKGKYVELRCDPISGHTALYWYRQSLGQGPEFLIYFQGTGAADDSGLPNDRFFAVRPEGSVSTLKIQRTERGDSAVYLCASSLIEGETQYFGPGTRLLVL.

Here the CDR3 DNA reads TGTGCCAGCAGCGCCGGGGGACCCACTGGGCCCCTCCACTTT. It yields the protein CASSAGGPTGPLHF. This chain connects TRBV9 to TRBJ1-6, with D possibly matching TRBD1 (5 bases). CDR1 is SGDLS, CDR2 YYNGEE, per germline. The germline V and J ends were trimmed by 3 bases and 13 bases, with 17 bases remaining between them. The CDR3 extends over 14 amino acids.

J is TRBJ2-7 and V is TRBV5-1, with D unclear. CDR3 size: 15 residues. Germline values: CDR1 SGHRS, CDR2 YFSETQ. The ends were cut back, 0 bases at V and 5 bases at J, with 15 bases in the middle. As DNA, the CDR3 is TGCGCCAGCAGCTTGGCTGAGCCGTCCTGGGACGAGCAGTACTTC. The encoded protein is CASSLAEPSWDEQYF.

In this sample, this clone turned up once. The chain uses TRBV6-5 and TRBJ1-5; D is unclear. Germline lookup yields CDR1 MNHEY and CDR2 SVGAGI. This CDR3 is 16 amino acids long. V was pared by 0 bases and J by 1 base, with 10 bases between. The CDR3 protein is CASSYSGVSSNQPQHF. The CDR3 DNA is TGTGCCAGCAGTTACTCTGGGGTCAGCAGCAATCAGCCCCAGCATTTT.

The rearrangement joins TRBV2 to TRBJ2-3, with a weak D call TRBD2 (6 bases). CDR1 is SNHLY, CDR2 FYNNEI, per germline. The CDR3 length is 14 residues. V was pared by 4 bases and J by 2 bases, with 10 bases between. The CDR3 loop is CASSAGVVTDTQYF. In nucleotides, the CDR3 is TGTGCCAGCAGTGCGGGAGTCGTCACAGATACGCAGTATTTT.

The chain carries TRBV6-5 and TRBJ2-1, with D perhaps being TRBD1 or TRBD2 (6 bases each). The V end lost 4 bases, the J end lost 8 bases, and 15 bases lay between the germline ends. The CDR3 extends over 14 amino acids. Germline values: CDR1 MNHEY, CDR2 SVGAGI. The DNA for the CDR3 is TGTGCCAGCAGTTGGGGCCCGGAGGGGGATGAGCAGTTCTTC. Translated, it gives CASSWGPEGDEQFF.

The CDR3 DNA reads TGTGCCAGCACTAGCGGGATTAGCACAGATACGCAGTATTTT. It encodes CASTSGISTDTQYF. The genes are TRBV14 and TRBJ2-3; 9 bases align to TRBD2. From germline, CDR1 is SGHDN and CDR2 FVKESK. The ends lost 7 bases at V and 0 bases at J; junction bases unmatched: 2. The CDR3 spans 14 residues.

This clone was recorded many times. The same CDR3 is also encoded by other DNA sequences in this sample. J is TRBJ2-2 and V is TRBV9; maybe TRBD2 (6 bases). Germline V gene lookup returns CDR1 SGDLS and CDR2 YYNGEE. The CDR3 runs to 13 residues. V was cut by 2 bases and J by 6 bases, with 8 bases left in between. Here the CDR3 DNA reads TGTGCCAGCAGCGTGACGGGGGCCGGGGAGCTGTTTTTT. It codes for CASSVTGAGELFF.

This chain connects TRBV5-6 to TRBJ1-3; no definite D call. The CDR3 loop spans 16 amino acids. Germline V gene lookup returns CDR1 SGHDT and CDR2 YYEEEE. Trimming removed 4 bases at V and 4 bases at J, with 18 bases between. This chain's CDR3 is CASSQRAGAGGNTIYF. In DNA, the CDR3 is TGTGCCAGCAGCCAGCGAGCTGGCGCGGGGGGAAACACCATATATTTT.